One TCR beta chain is described in this entry. Its antigen is not identified. At one boundary the junction diverges from the germline segment, which might be a read error. The CDR3 consists of 14 residues. Germline CDR1 and CDR2: MNHEY and SVGAGI. The data stem from a study of tumor-infiltrating lymphocytes in primary liver carcinoma. Study context: Those sampled were patients whose primary liver carcinoma was treated by surgical resection. Men and women, 30 to 69 years of age, made up the patients. Study results and caveats: Between tumor regions, pairs overlapped more than tumor-adjacent and tumor-blood pairs did. Tumors carried a top-250-clone fraction significantly exceeding that of blood (p = 0.039).

A primer in the constant region served to generate TCR beta cDNA from 500 to 600 ng of total RNA. TCR beta libraries came from three nested multiplex PCR rounds using slightly modified ARM-PCR. The first two PCR rounds, roughly 11 cycles each, used TRBV1-TRBV30 forward primers and a C-beta reverse primer. TCRdb reanalysed the multiplex PCR reads using MiXCR and keeps one entry per CDR3 protein. The table shows some 190,000 distinct CDR3 sequences, with approximately 60% occurring only once. In addition to blood RNA drawn from unsorted whole blood, germline DNA was extracted. The clonotype comes from a man aged 40-50 years with primary liver carcinoma and hepatitis B virus infection. What was sequenced was peripheral blood. The chain recombines TRBV6-5 with TRBJ1-5; D gene uncertain. CDR3 in DNA: TGTGCCAGCAGTTCTCGTGAGGGCGTTCAGCCCCAGCGTTTT. This gives the protein CASSSREGVQPQRF.